This TCR beta chain was sequenced during a study of blood T cells in healthy people across ages. Together with a sample-barcoded 5' primer, a J-beta primer mix was included in a second PCR lasting about 7 to 11 cycles. Each CDR3 protein gets one entry after TCRdb re-called the 5' RACE reads with MiXCR. The sample includes more than 1,000,000 distinct CDR3 sequences, about 25% of them seen just once. The sample holds a few counts of this clonotype. This sample also belongs to another study, concerning T cells of mothers and their children.

Sequenced material: blood. This TCR derives from a girl aged 2 to 9 in good health.

The CDR3 nucleotides read TGTGCCAGCAGCTTAGGGGGGGGTACGATCCAAGAGACCCAGTACTTC. Translated: CASSLGGGTIQETQYF. The chain links TRBV7-2 to TRBJ2-5, with 7 bases lining up with TRBD2. Trimming cost V 1 base and J 1 base; bases outside gene matches: 6. The CDR3 length is 16 residues. In germline, CDR1 is SGHTA, CDR2 FQGNSA.